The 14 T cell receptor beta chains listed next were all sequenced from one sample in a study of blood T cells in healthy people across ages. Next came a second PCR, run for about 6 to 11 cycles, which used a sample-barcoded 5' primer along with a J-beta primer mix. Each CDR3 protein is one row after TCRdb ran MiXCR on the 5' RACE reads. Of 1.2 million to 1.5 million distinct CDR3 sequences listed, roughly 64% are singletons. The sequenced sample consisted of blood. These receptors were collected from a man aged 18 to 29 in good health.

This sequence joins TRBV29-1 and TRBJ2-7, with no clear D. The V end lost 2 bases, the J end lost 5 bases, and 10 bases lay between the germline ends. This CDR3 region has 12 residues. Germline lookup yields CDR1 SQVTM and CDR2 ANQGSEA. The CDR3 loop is CSVEFSRNEQYF. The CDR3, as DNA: TGCAGCGTTGAATTTAGCAGGAACGAGCAGTACTTC.

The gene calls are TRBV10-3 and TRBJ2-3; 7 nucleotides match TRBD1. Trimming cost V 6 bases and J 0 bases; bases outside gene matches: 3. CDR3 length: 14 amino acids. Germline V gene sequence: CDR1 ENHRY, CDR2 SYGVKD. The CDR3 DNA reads TGTGCCATCAGAGGGGGACAGAGCACAGATACGCAGTATTTT. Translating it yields CAIRGGQSTDTQYF.

This chain's CDR3 is CASSPGGGHNEQFF. As DNA, the CDR3 is TGTGCCAGCAGCCCTGGGGGGGGGCACAATGAGCAGTTCTTC. This chain links TRBV13 with TRBJ2-1, with D tentatively TRBD2 (7 bases). CDR3 length: 14 residues. The germline V gene encodes CDR1 PRHDT and CDR2 FYEKMQ (reference sequence). V shed 5 bases and J shed 5 bases, with 13 bases lying between them.

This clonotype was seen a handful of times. This CDR3 reads CASGLRSGIVGNEQFF. In DNA, the CDR3 is TGTGCTAGTGGTTTAAGAAGCGGGATTGTTGGCAATGAGCAGTTCTTC. V is TRBV12-5 and J is TRBJ2-1, with TRBD2 identical over 7 bases. Trimming cost V 3 bases and J 6 bases; bases outside gene matches: 11. The CDR3 consists of 16 residues. Germline-derived CDR1 and CDR2 are LGHNT and FRNRAP.

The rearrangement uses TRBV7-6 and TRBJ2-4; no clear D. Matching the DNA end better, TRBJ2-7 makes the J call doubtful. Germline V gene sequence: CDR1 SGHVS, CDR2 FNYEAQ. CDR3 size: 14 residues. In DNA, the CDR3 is TGTGCCAGCAGCTTAAAATACAGTTCCTACGAGCAGTACTTC. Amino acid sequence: CASSLKYSSYEQYF.

CDR3 nucleotides: TGTGCCAGCAGTCGCACAGGGGAAGTATACGAGCAGTACTTC. Protein product: CASSRTGEVYEQYF. The chain recombines TRBV7-9 with TRBJ2-7; 7 bases map to TRBD1. Germline V gene lookup returns CDR1 SEHNR and CDR2 FQNEAQ (reference sequence). This CDR3 contains 14 residues. V gave up 6 bases and J gave up 4 bases; unmatched junction bases: 9.

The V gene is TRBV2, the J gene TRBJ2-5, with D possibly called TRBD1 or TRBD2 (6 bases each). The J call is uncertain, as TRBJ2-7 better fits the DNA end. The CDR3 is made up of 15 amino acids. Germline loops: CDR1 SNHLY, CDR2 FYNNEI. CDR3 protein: CASMSGGTSFLEQYF. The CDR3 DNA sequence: TGTGCCAGCATGAGTGGCGGGACAAGTTTTCTCGAGCAGTACTTC.

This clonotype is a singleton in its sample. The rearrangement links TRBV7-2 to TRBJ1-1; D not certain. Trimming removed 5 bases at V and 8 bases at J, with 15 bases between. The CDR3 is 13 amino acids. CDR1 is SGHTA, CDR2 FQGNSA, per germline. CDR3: CASSREVGREAFF. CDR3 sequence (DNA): TGTGCCAGCAGCCGCGAAGTGGGCAGAGAAGCTTTCTTT.

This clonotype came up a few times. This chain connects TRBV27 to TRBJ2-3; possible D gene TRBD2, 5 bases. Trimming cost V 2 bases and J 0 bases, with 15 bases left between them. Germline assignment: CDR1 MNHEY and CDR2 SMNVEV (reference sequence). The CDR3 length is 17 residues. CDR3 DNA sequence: TGTGCCAGCAGTTTAACCCCGGGATTAGCGAGCACAGATACGCAGTATTTT. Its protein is CASSLTPGLASTDTQYF.

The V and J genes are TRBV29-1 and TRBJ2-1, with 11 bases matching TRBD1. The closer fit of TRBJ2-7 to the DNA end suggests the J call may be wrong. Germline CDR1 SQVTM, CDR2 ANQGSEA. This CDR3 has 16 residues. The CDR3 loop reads CSVEEDGTGGYNEQYF. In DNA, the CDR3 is TGCAGCGTTGAAGAAGACGGGACAGGGGGGTACAATGAGCAGTACTTC.

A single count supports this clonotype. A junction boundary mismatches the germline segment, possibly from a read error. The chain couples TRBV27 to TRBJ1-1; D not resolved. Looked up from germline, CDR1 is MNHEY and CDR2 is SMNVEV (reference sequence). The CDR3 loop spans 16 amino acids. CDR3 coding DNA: TGTGCCAGCAGTACCGGGCAGATGATCGCGAACACGGAAGCTTTCTTT. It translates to CASSTGQMIANTEAFF.

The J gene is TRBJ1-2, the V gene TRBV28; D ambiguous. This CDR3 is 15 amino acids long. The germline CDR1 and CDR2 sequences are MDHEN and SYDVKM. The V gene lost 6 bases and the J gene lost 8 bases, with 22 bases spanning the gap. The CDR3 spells CASSQLKPIGEGYTF. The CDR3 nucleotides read TGTGCCAGCAGCCAACTTAAACCCATTGGGGAGGGCTACACCTTC.

CDR3 coding DNA: TGTGCCATCAGTGGACAGGGCGCAGATACGCAGTATTTT. Protein product: CAISGQGADTQYF. The gene calls are TRBV10-3 and TRBJ2-3, with 7 nucleotides matching TRBD1. The CDR3 consists of 13 residues. In germline, CDR1 is ENHRY, CDR2 SYGVKD. V shed 4 bases, J shed 4 bases, and the junction held 2 bases outside the gene matches.

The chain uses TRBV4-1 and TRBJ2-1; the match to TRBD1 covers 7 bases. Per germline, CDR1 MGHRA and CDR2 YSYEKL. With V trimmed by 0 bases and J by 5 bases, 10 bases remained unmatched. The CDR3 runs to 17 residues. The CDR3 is CASSQEATGVVDNEQFF. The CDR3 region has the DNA TGCGCCAGCAGCCAAGAAGCAACAGGGGTTGTAGACAATGAGCAGTTCTTC.